This is a list of T cell receptor beta chains from one sample in a study of blood T cell repertoires in COVID-19. Data came from immunoSEQ multiplex PCR; TCRdb stores just in-frame clones and leaves some out. This table holds 350,000 to 450,000 clones, 75% to 90% found once. Sequencing was performed on peripheral blood. These receptors were obtained from a woman between 18 and 29 years old with acute or convalescent COVID-19. Both conserved end residues are part of each CDR3. The D gene is left open where the match is weak. Clone sizes are given selectively: once, few, many, or a class where the clone is expanded.

.,.,TRBJ2-1,TRBV24-1,TGTGCCACCGGCGGTCAGGGCTCCTACAATGAGCAGTTCTTC,CATGGQGSYNEQFF
.,.,TRBJ2-3,TRBV4-1,TGCGCCAGCAGCCAAGATCGAGGGTTACAGGGTCAGTATTTT,CASSQDRGLQGQYF
.,once,TRBJ1-6,TRBV6-1,TGTGCCAGCAGTGAAAGGGGGACTTCACCCCTCCACTTT,CASSERGTSPLHF
.,.,TRBJ1-5,TRBV2,TGTGCCAGCAGTGATAGTAGTGATCAGCCCCAGCATTTT,CASSDSSDQPQHF
.,.,TRBJ2-5,TRBV28,TGTGCCAGCAGTCCCCCGGGGTCACGGGAGACCCAGTACTTC,CASSPPGSRETQYF
.,.,TRBJ1-2,TRBV6-5,TGTGCCAGCAGTCAGACCATGGGCCTCGCCCATGGCTACACCTTC,CASSQTMGLAHGYTF
TRBD1,.,TRBJ2-7,TRBV3-1/TRBV3-2,TGTGCCAGCAGCCCCCGGGACAGGGGAAACGAGCAGTACTTC,CASSPRDRGNEQYF
.,.,TRBJ1-6,TRBV28,TGTGCCAGCAGATGGGACAAACTCAATTCACCCCTCCACTTT,CASRWDKLNSPLHF
TRBD2,.,TRBJ2-3,TRBV9,TGTGCCAGCAGCGAGACTAGCGGGAAGGGAACGCAGTATTTT,CASSETSGKGTQYF
.,.,TRBJ1-4,TRBV9,TGTGCCAGCAGCGTAGATGGGACACCAACTAATGAAAAACTGTTTTTT,CASSVDGTPTNEKLFF
.,.,TRBJ1-6,TRBV5-1,TGCGCCAGCAGCGGCCGCGAGGTAGTGGAGAATTCACCCCTCCACTTT,CASSGREVVENSPLHF
TRBD1,.,TRBJ1-6,TRBV5-4,TGTGCCAGCAGTACTAAACAGGGGGCGAAGAATTCACCCCTCCACTTT,CASSTKQGAKNSPLHF
TRBD1,.,TRBJ2-1,TRBV29-1,TGCAGCGTTCCGGGACAGGGGCAATACTCCTACAATGAGCAGTTCTTC,CSVPGQGQYSYNEQFF
TRBD1,.,TRBJ2-2,TRBV7-2,TGTGCCAGCAGCTTACAAGGGGGCCTGAACACCGGGGAGCTGTTTTTT,CASSLQGGLNTGELFF
TRBD2,.,TRBJ2-3,TRBV3-1/TRBV3-2,TGTGCCAGCAGCCGAGGGACTAGCGGGAGCTTCACAGATACGCAGTATTTT,CASSRGTSGSFTDTQYF
TRBD1,.,TRBJ2-7,TRBV27,TGTGCCAGCAGTTTTCAAGGGACAGGGGGCTTTTACGAGCAGTACTTC,CASSFQGTGGFYEQYF
TRBD2,.,TRBJ2-1,TRBV28,TGTGCCAGCACCCTACTAGCGCCCTCCTACAATGAGCAGTTCTTC,CASTLLAPSYNEQFF
TRBD1,.,TRBJ1-5,TRBV27,TGTGCCAGCAGTTCACGACAGGGACGGGGATTCGATCAGCCCCAGCATTTT,CASSSRQGRGFDQPQHF
.,.,TRBJ2-1,TRBV11-2,TGTGCCAGCAGCTTGGCGGCCCGCTCCTACAATGAGCAGTTCTTC,CASSLAARSYNEQFF
.,once,TRBJ2-2,TRBV12-3/TRBV12-4,TGTGCCAGCAGTCAAGGGGTTGCCGGGGAGCTGTTTTTT,CASSQGVAGELFF
TRBD1,.,TRBJ1-3,TRBV28,TGTGCCAGCAGTTATGGACAGGGGAGCACTGGAAACACCATATATTTT,CASSYGQGSTGNTIYF
.,once,TRBJ2-1,TRBV9,TGTGCCAGCAGCCGGTTTCCTTCCTACAATGAGCAGTTCTTC,CASSRFPSYNEQFF
TRBD1,few,TRBJ2-3,TRBV19,TGTGCCAGTAGAGTCCAGGACAGGCCCACAGATACGCAGTATTTT,CASRVQDRPTDTQYF
.,.,TRBJ1-1,TRBV18,TGTGCCAGCTCCCAAGCCGGGAACACTGAAGCTTTCTTT,CASSQAGNTEAFF
TRBD1,.,TRBJ1-2,TRBV9,TGTGCCAGCAGCGTAGGGGCAGGGGGCTTGGACTATGGCTACACCTTC,CASSVGAGGLDYGYTF
.,.,TRBJ2-2,TRBV3-1/TRBV3-2,TGTGCCAGCAGCCAAGGGGGCCACGGGGAGCTGTTTTTT,CASSQGGHGELFF
TRBD2,.,TRBJ2-3,TRBV4-2,TGTGCCAGCAGCCAAGAGCGCGTCCTAGCGGGTTCCACAGATACGCAGTATTTT,CASSQERVLAGSTDTQYF
.,.,TRBJ1-4,TRBV6-6,TGTGCCAGCAGTTACAAAGCGGACAATGAAAAACTGTTTTTT,CASSYKADNEKLFF